This passage covers 26 T cell receptor beta chains from one sample sequenced in a study of shared clonotypes between healthy human individuals. Sequencing used immunoSEQ multiplex PCR; TCRdb keeps in-frame clones, though not all of them. The data show around 440,000 clones, with over 60% seen just once and around 13% held by the top ten. The sequencing sample was made of PBMCs. The source of these receptors is a woman in her thirties or forties in good health. Some clones in this sample may be carry-over from other donors' samples.

The J gene is TRBJ2-2, the V gene TRBV2; 11 bases agree with TRBD2. The CDR3 runs to 17 residues. The V segment lost 4 bases and the J segment 1 base; nucleotides outside the gene matches: 5. Germline V gene lookup returns CDR1 SNHLY and CDR2 FYNNEI. In DNA form, the CDR3 reads TGTGCCAGCAGTGTGATGGGACTAGCGGTGAACACCGGGGAGCTGTTTTTT. This sequence encodes CASSVMGLAVNTGELFF.

Turning to this clone: One base away lies a much larger clone, so this may be a sequencing read error. This chain uses TRBV9 with TRBJ2-5, with a weak D call TRBD1 (5 bases). The CDR3 is 14 residues long. CDR1 SGDLS and CDR2 YYNGEE come from the germline V gene. CDR3 DNA sequence: TGTGCCAGCAGCCCCCAAGACAGTCAAGAGACCCGGTACTTC. This translates into CASSPQDSQETRYF.

J is TRBJ2-2 and V is TRBV7-7; 8 positions agree with TRBD2. The CDR3 length is 16 residues. V gave up 4 bases and J gave up 6 bases; unmatched junction bases: 10. Germline V gene lookup returns CDR1 SSHAT and CDR2 FNYEAQ (reference sequence). Here the CDR3 reads CASSSAGTRSSGELFF. Here the CDR3 DNA reads TGTGCCAGCAGCTCGGCCGGGACTAGGTCTTCCGGGGAGCTGTTTTTT.

The rearrangement joins TRBV19 to TRBJ1-1, with 9 bases identical to TRBD1. This CDR3 comprises 14 residues. The germline V gene has CDR1 LNHDA and CDR2 SQIVND (reference sequence). V was clipped by 4 bases and J by 4 bases; unmatched bases: 4. The chain's CDR3 is CASSTTGGITEAFF. For the CDR3, the DNA is TGTGCCAGTAGTACAACAGGGGGCATCACTGAAGCTTTCTTT. The full variable domain, its missing parts supplied by reference TRBV19 and TRBJ1-1, is DGGITQSPKYLFRKEGQNVTLSCEQNLNHDAMYWYRQDPGQGLRLIYYSQIVNDFQKGDIAEGYSVSREKKESFPLTVTSAQKNPTAFYLCASSTTGGITEAFFGQGTRLTVV.

As regards this clone: A much larger clone lies one base from this, so it may be a read error. CDR3 sequence: CASSPSGRSSHEQYF. CDR3 sequence (DNA): TGTGCCAGCAGCCCTAGCGGGAGGAGCTCCCACGAGCAGTACTTC. The rearrangement joins TRBV28 to TRBJ2-7; 11 bases fit TRBD2. The CDR3 extends over 15 amino acids. Germline V gene lookup returns CDR1 MDHEN and CDR2 SYDVKM.

The chain employs TRBV12-2 and TRBJ2-3; the table's TRBD2 call for D was not verified on the DNA. TRBV12-2 is classified as a pseudogene. This CDR3 has 18 amino acids. CDR3 sequence reads: CASRLVPSGSLFTDTQYF. CDR3 nucleotides: TGTGCAAGTCGCTTAGTGCCTAGCGGGAGTCTGTTCACAGATACGCAGTATTTT.

CDR3 sequence: CASRGDANTGELFF. In DNA form, the CDR3 reads TGCGCCAGCAGGGGCGACGCGAACACCGGGGAGCTGTTTTTT. The chain combines TRBV5-1 with TRBJ2-2; the D is unclear. The length of the CDR3 is 14 residues. Trimming took 5 bases from V and 0 from J, leaving 8 bases between them. The germline V gene encodes CDR1 SGHRS and CDR2 YFSETQ.

This clone was seen a handful of times. The chain couples TRBV25-1 to TRBJ1-4; 7 nucleotides agree with TRBD1. Trimming took 6 bases from V and 5 from J; bases not matched to a gene: 6. Germline CDR1 reads MGHDK; CDR2 reads SYGVNS. The CDR3 runs 14 residues. DNA for the CDR3: TGTGCCAGCAGCGAACCAGGGGGGAATGAAAAACTGTTTTTT. Translated, it gives CASSEPGGNEKLFF. Full variable domain (missing parts from reference TRBV25-1 and TRBJ1-4): EADIYQTPRYLVIGTGKKITLECSQTMGHDKMYWYQQDPGMELHLIHYSYGVNSTEKGDLSSESTVSRIRTEHFPLTLESARPSHTSQYLCASSEPGGNEKLFFGSGTQLSVL.

This chain connects TRBV5-1 to TRBJ2-1; no clear D gene. This CDR3 comprises 15 residues. Germline V gene sequence: CDR1 SGHRS, CDR2 YFSETQ. The V end was cut by 0 bases, the J end by 0 bases, with 7 bases between. CDR3 bases: TGCGCCAGCAGCTTGGGGCAGAGCTCCTACAATGAGCAGTTCTTC. Protein product: CASSLGQSSYNEQFF.

This clone showed up just once. The chain joins TRBV7-8 to TRBJ2-4; TRBD1 might be the D (5 bases). The CDR3 loop spans 17 amino acids. CDR1 is SGHVS, CDR2 FQNEAQ, per germline. V shed 9 bases and J shed 0 bases, with 21 bases lying between them. The DNA for the CDR3 is TGTGCCAGTACCGGGCCCATGAAGGGGCTAGCCAAAAACATTCAGTACTTC. The encoded protein is CASTGPMKGLAKNIQYF.

The chain recombines TRBV28 with TRBJ2-1; D call uncertain. This CDR3 has 13 amino acids. Trimming stripped 3 bases from V and 3 bases from J, with 6 bases between. Per the germline V gene, CDR1 is MDHEN and CDR2 is SYDVKM. The CDR3 bases are TGTGCCAGCAGTTTCAGAGGCTACAATGAGCAGTTCTTC. Translation: CASSFRGYNEQFF.

In nucleotides, the CDR3 is TGTGCCAGCAGCGGGGGGAGGGCCGCGGAGACCCAGTACTTC. Residues: CASSGGRAAETQYF. V is TRBV9 and J is TRBJ2-5, with 7 positions matching TRBD2. The V gene's germline CDR1 is SGDLS and CDR2 YYNGEE. The V segment lost 3 bases and the J segment 5 bases; nucleotides outside the gene matches: 7. The CDR3 runs to 14 residues.

The gene calls are TRBV19 and TRBJ2-1; TRBD2 matches at 7 bases. V gave up 4 bases and J gave up 1 base; unmatched junction bases: 7. Per the germline V gene, CDR1 is LNHDA and CDR2 is SQIVND (reference sequence). The CDR3 contains 16 residues. DNA for the CDR3: TGTGCCAGTAGTACCCCCCCCGGGAGGTCCTACAATGAGCAGTTCTTC. This encodes CASSTPPGRSYNEQFF.

As for this clone: With a much larger clone just one base away, this may be a read error. The sample holds other DNA sequences that translate to the same CDR3. The CDR3 DNA is TGTGCCTGGAGTGGGAGGGGGAATCAGCCCCAGCATTTT. Amino acid sequence: CAWSGRGNQPQHF. The chain links TRBV30 to TRBJ1-5, with D possibly TRBD1 on 6 matching bases. CDR1 GTSNPN and CDR2 SVGIG come from the germline V gene (reference sequence). The CDR3 is made up of 13 amino acids. V was trimmed by 1 base and J by 4 bases, leaving 8 bases between them.

The rearrangement joins TRBV2 to TRBJ2-7; 11 positions agree with TRBD2. This CDR3 comprises 17 residues. V shed 1 base and J 2 bases; nucleotides not matched to a gene: 7. CDR1 SNHLY and CDR2 FYNNEI come from the germline V gene. The CDR3 nucleotides read TGTGCCAGCAGTGAAGGGCTAGCGGGAGGCTCCACCTACGAGCAGTACTTC. Protein sequence: CASSEGLAGGSTYEQYF.

A word on this clone: A much larger clone is a single base away; this may be a read error. The chain recombines TRBV5-1 with TRBJ2-7; 8 positions match TRBD1. J gave up 2 bases and V 5 bases, and 0 bases lay outside the gene matches. CDR3 length: 12 residues. The germline V gene has CDR1 SGHRS and CDR2 YFSETQ. CDR3 sequence reads: CASRDRAYEQYF. The DNA for the CDR3 is TGCGCCAGCAGGGACAGGGCCTACGAGCAGTACTTC. The full variable domain, rest sourced from reference TRBV5-1 and TRBJ2-7, is KAGVTQTPRYLIKTRGQQVTLSCSPISGHRSVSWYQQTPGQGLQFLFEYFSETQRNKGNFPGRFSGRQFSNSRSEMNVSTLELGDSALYLCASRDRAYEQYFGPGTRLTVT.

With respect to this clone: This may come from a read error, since a much larger clone is one base off. This chain links TRBV6-5 with TRBJ2-2; a possible D gene is TRBD1 (6 bases). The germline gives CDR1 MNHEY, CDR2 SVGAGI. The CDR3 contains 13 residues. The CDR3 coding sequence is TGTGCCAGCAGCCGGGACATCACCGGGGAGCCGTTTTTT. The encoded protein is CASSRDITGEPFF.

The CDR3 DNA is TGCGCCACGTCGACTAGCGGACCTCAAGAGACCCAGTACTTC. It yields the protein CATSTSGPQETQYF. The chain carries TRBV5-1 and TRBJ2-5, with 9 bases that match TRBD2. The CDR3 length is 14 residues. Per the germline V gene, CDR1 is SGHRS and CDR2 is YFSETQ. Unmatched junction bases numbered 8, after V lost 9 bases and J lost 2 bases. Full variable domain (missing parts from reference TRBV5-1 and TRBJ2-5): KAGVTQTPRYLIKTRGQQVTLSCSPISGHRSVSWYQQTPGQGLQFLFEYFSETQRNKGNFPGRFSGRQFSNSRSEMNVSTLELGDSALYLCATSTSGPQETQYFGPGTRLLVL.

This clone was seen a few times. The rearrangement links TRBV19 to TRBJ2-6; D is unresolved. Germline-derived CDR1 and CDR2 are LNHDA and SQIVND (reference sequence). V lost 7 bases, J lost 2 bases, and 9 bases lay in between. This CDR3 has 14 residues. This CDR3 reads CASKVGTGANVLTF. In DNA, the CDR3 is TGTGCCAGTAAAGTAGGGACTGGGGCCAACGTCCTGACTTTC.

The chain recombines TRBV12-1 with TRBJ1-3; the table names TRBD1, a call not compared with the DNA. TRBV12-1 is a recognized pseudogene. The CDR3 has 20 residues. Here the CDR3 reads CASSLAGGQGETPTGNTIYF. In DNA, the CDR3 is TGTGCCAGCAGCCTTGCCGGGGGACAGGGGGAAACGCCGACTGGAAACACCATATATTTT.

The chain carries TRBV5-1 and TRBJ1-1; 8 bases fit TRBD1. This CDR3 has 15 residues. V dropped 4 bases and J dropped 0; count of bases not matched to a gene: 5. Germline V gene lookup returns CDR1 SGHRS and CDR2 YFSETQ. The CDR3 nucleotides are TGCGCCAGCAGCACAGGGGGAGACATGAACACTGAAGCTTTCTTT. Encoded protein: CASSTGGDMNTEAFF.

The chain couples TRBV11-2 to TRBJ2-5, with D unclear. V lost 6 bases and J lost 5, with 13 bases in between. Germline loops: CDR1 SGHAT, CDR2 FQNNGV. The CDR3 covers 13 residues. CDR3 DNA: TGTGCCAGCAGTCGTGTTCGATGGGAGACCCAGTACTTC. Translating gives CASSRVRWETQYF.

This clone was counted once. This sequence joins TRBV12-5 and TRBJ2-7, with D perhaps matching TRBD2 (5 bases). V was trimmed by 6 bases and J by 5 bases, leaving 29 bases between them. CDR3 size: 18 residues. In germline, CDR1 is LGHNT, CDR2 FRNRAP. The chain's CDR3 is CASGQGYGSAASFHEQYF. The CDR3 DNA reads TGTGCTAGTGGGCAAGGGTACGGATCCGCGGCTAGCTTCCACGAGCAGTACTTC.

The V call is TRBV5-1, the J call TRBJ2-3; D may be TRBD1 or TRBD2 (6 bases each). The CDR3 is made up of 17 amino acids. The V and J ends lost 4 bases and 3 bases respectively, with 21 bases between them. Germline V gene lookup returns CDR1 SGHRS and CDR2 YFSETQ. The CDR3 DNA reads as TGCGCCAGCAGCCCCCGGTTTCGACAGGCGGGGACAGATACGCAGTATTTT. Residues: CASSPRFRQAGTDTQYF.

The V gene is TRBV15, the J gene TRBJ2-7; TRBD2 might be the D (6 bases). The J call may not be correct, given that the DNA end is closer to TRBJ2-5. In germline, CDR1 is LNHNV, CDR2 YYDKDF (reference sequence). This CDR3 contains 16 residues. Written as DNA, the CDR3 is TGTGCCACCAGCAGAGGTCGTTATACGGGAGTAGAGACCCAGTACTTC. This gives the protein CATSRGRYTGVETQYF.

The gene calls are TRBV28 and TRBJ2-7, with TRBD2 as a possible D gene (6 bases). Germline V CDR1 and CDR2: MDHEN, SYDVKM. This CDR3 is 14 amino acids long. Trimming removed 6 bases from V and 9 bases from J, with 21 bases in between. For the CDR3, the DNA is TGTGCCAGCAGGGGAGGAGCAGGGACCGACGGGCAGTACTTC. Translating gives CASRGGAGTDGQYF.